The following is a T cell receptor beta chain sequence with its context. Original analysis: By means of reference gene primer amplification, nucleated cell counts were estimated. Only in-frame clones appear in the TCRdb table, and some are missing; sequencing was by immunoSEQ multiplex PCR. That table supplies the V and J calls and clone size; D and trimming were determined from the DNA. Of about 150,000 clones listed, 70% to 90% were seen once; the top ten hold about 2.6%. Germline CDR1 and CDR2: SGHNT and YYREEE (reference sequence). The CDR3 loop spans 14 amino acids. The J segment lost 5 bases and the V segment lost 2 bases, leaving 4 bases of the junction unmatched. This sample stems from a study of blood T cell repertoires in COVID-19. Turning to the study itself: Italy, Spain and the United States were the sources of the convalescent and acute COVID-19 samples. In each case, the material was cDNA or gDNA derived from T cells, B-cell-depleted T cells, or PBMCs.

The specimen was peripheral blood. The chain employs TRBV5-4 and TRBJ2-4, with TRBD2 matching 7 bases. This TCR was sampled from a human donor with acute or convalescent COVID-19. The donor label of this sample is uncertain. The CDR3 coding sequence is TGTGCCAGCAGCTTCGGTCTAGCGGAAAACATTCAGTACTTC. Translation: CASSFGLAENIQYF.